This T cell receptor beta chain appears in the sequencing data of a study of T-cell memory formation after mild COVID-19. At the level of the study: Clustering of TCRs was largely donor specific. Study conclusions and caveats: Unconfirmed was the SARS-CoV-2 specificity of second-wave clones that peaked on day 37.

Each CDR3 protein gets one entry after TCRdb re-called the 5' RACE reads with MiXCR. The repertoire includes 400,000 to 450,000 distinct CDR3 sequences, roughly 18% of them detected once, and 20% to 25% sits in the top ten. The CDR3 loop spans 15 amino acids. Germline V gives CDR1 SQVTM, CDR2 ANQGSEA. Trimming pared 0 bases from V and 0 bases from J, leaving 10 bases between. This clonotype came up a few times. The antigen is not known. V usage is TRBV29-1 and J usage is TRBJ2-3; D gene unclear. The material sequenced was PBMCs or a T cell subset sorted from them (not recorded which). This receptor was obtained from a man between 18 and 35 years old who had mild COVID-19 (a few samples of this study predate the infection). Cell type and time point are not known. CDR3 in amino acids: CSVEDPLSSTDTQYF. For the CDR3, the DNA is TGCAGCGTTGAAGATCCGCTTTCTAGCACAGATACGCAGTATTTT.